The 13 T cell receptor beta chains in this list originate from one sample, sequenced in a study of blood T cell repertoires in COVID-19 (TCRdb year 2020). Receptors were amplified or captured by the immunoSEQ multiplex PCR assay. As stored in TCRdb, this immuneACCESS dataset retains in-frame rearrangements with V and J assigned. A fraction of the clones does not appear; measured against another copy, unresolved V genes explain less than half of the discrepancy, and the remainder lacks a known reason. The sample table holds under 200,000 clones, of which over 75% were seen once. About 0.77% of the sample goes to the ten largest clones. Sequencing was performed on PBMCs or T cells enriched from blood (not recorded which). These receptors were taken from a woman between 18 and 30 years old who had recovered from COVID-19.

As DNA, the CDR3 is TGTGCCAGCAGCCCCGGGAGGGGGGAGGAGACCCAGTACTTC. It yields the protein CASSPGRGEETQYF. The rearrangement uses TRBV7-3 and TRBJ2-5, with TRBD2 matching 8 bases. CDR3 length equals 14 residues. Germline V lookup: CDR1 SGHTA, CDR2 FQGTGA. The V and J ends lost 5 bases and 5 bases, in that order; junction bases with no gene match: 7.

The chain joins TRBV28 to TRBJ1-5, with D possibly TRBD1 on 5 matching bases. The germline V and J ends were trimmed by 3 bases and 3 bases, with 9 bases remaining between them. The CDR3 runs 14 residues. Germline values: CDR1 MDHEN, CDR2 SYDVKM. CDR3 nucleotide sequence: TGTGCCAGCAGTTTTAGGGGTCTCAATCAGCCCCAGCATTTT. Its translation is CASSFRGLNQPQHF.

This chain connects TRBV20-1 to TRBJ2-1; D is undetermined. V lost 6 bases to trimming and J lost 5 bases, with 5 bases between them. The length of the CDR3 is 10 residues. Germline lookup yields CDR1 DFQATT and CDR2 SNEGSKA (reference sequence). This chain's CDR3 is CSAPDNEQFF. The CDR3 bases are TGCAGTGCGCCAGACAATGAGCAGTTCTTC.

CDR3 sequence (DNA): TGTGCCAGCAAAGCAGGGCACGACGAGCAGTACTTC. Amino acid sequence: CASKAGHDEQYF. The V call is TRBV27, the J call TRBJ2-7; D perhaps matches TRBD1 (5 bases). This CDR3 has 12 amino acids. Germline CDR1 reads MNHEY; CDR2 reads SMNVEV (reference sequence). V was shortened by 7 bases and J by 5 bases, with 12 bases between the two germline ends.

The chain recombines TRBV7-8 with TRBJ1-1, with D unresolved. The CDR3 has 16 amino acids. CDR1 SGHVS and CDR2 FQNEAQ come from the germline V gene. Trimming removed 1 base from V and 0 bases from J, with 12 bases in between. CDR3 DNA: TGTGCCAGCAGCTTAGGAACAGTAGTCATGAACACTGAAGCTTTCTTT. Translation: CASSLGTVVMNTEAFF.

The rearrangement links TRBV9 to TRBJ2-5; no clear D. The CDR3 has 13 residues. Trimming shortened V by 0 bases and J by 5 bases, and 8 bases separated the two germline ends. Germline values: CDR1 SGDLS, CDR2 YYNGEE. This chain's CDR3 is CASSVGGSETQYF. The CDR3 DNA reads TGTGCCAGCAGCGTAGGAGGTAGCGAGACCCAGTACTTC.

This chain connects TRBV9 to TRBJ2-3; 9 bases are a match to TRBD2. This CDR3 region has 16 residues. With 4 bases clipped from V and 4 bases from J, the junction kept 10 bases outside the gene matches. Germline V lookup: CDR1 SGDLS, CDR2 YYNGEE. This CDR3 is CASSYSAGGGPDTQYF. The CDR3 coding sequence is TGTGCCAGCAGCTACAGTGCGGGAGGGGGCCCAGATACGCAGTATTTT.

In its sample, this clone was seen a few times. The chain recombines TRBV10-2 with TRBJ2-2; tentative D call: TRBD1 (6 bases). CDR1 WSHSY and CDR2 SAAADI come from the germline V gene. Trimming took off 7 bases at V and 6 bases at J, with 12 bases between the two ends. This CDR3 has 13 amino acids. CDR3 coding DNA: TGCGCCAGCAAGGGATCAGGGGCCGGGGAGCTGTTTTTT. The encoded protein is CASKGSGAGELFF.

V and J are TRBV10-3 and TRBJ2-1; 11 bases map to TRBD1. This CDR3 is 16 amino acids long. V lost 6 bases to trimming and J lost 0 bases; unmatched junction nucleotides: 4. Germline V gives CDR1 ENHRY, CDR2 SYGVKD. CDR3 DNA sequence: TGTGCCATCAGCGGGGACAGGGGGAGCTCCTACAATGAGCAGTTCTTC. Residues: CAISGDRGSSYNEQFF.

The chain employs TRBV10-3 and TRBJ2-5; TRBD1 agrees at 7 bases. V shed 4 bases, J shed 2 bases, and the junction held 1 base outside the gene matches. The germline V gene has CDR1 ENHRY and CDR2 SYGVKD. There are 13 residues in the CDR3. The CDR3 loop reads CAISGQGQETQYF. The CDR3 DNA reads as TGTGCCATCAGTGGACAGGGACAAGAGACCCAGTACTTC.

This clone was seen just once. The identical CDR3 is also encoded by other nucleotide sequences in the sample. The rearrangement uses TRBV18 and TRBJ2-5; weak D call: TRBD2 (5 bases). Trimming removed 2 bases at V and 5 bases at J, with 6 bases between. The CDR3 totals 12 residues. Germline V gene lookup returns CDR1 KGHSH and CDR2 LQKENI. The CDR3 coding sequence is TGTGCCAGCTCACCAGCGGGCGAGACCCAGTACTTC. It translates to CASSPAGETQYF.

The CDR3 nucleotides read TGTGCCAGCAGTTTAGGGACAGGGAAGGTCGGGGCCAACGTCCTGACTTTC. This encodes CASSLGTGKVGANVLTF. The rearrangement links TRBV28 to TRBJ2-6; 9 bases map to TRBD1. Germline trimming cut 2 bases from V and 4 bases from J; bases unmatched to any gene: 6. CDR1 and CDR2 from the germline V gene are MDHEN and SYDVKM. The CDR3 length is 17 residues.

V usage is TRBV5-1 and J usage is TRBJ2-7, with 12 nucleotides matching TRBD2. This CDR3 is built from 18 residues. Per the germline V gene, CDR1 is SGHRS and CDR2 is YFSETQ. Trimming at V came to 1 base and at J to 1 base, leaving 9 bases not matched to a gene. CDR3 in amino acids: CASSLTTSGRFPSYEQYF. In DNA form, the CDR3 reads TGCGCCAGCAGCTTGACAACTAGCGGGAGGTTCCCTTCCTACGAGCAGTACTTC.